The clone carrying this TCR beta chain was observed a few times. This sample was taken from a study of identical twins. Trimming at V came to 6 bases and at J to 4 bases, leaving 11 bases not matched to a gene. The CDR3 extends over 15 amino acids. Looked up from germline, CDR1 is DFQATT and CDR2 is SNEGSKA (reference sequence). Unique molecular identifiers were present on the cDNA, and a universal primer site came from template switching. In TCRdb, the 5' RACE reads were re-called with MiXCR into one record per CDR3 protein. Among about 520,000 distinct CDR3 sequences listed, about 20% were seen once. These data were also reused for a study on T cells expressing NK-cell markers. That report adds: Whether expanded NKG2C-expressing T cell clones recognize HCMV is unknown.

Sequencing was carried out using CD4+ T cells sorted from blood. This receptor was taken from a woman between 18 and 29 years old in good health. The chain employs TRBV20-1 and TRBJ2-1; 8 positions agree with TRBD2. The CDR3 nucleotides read TGCAGTGCCCCCCCTGGCGGGGGGCTTTACAATGAGCAGTTCTTC. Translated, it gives CSAPPGGGLYNEQFF.